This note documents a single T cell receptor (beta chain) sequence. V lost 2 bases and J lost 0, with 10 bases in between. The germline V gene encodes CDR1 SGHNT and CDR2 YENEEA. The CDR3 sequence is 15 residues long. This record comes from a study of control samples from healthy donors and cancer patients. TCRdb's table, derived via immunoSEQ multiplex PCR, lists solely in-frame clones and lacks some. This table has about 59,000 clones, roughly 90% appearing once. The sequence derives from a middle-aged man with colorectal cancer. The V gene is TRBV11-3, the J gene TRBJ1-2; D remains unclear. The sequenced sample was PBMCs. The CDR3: CASSLRTVTNYGYTF. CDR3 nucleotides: TGTGCCAGCAGCTTAAGGACCGTTACTAACTATGGCTACACCTTC.